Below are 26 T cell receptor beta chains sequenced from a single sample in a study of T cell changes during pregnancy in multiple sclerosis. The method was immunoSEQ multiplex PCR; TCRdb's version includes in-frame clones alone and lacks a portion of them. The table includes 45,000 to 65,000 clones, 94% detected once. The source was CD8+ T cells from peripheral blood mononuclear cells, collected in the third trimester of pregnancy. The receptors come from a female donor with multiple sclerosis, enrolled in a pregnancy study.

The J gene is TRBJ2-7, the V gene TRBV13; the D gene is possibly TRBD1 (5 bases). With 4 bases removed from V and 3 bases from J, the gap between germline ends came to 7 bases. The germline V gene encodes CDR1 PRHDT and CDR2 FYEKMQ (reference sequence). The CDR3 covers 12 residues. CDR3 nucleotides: TGTGCCAGCAGCTCCCAGGGCTACGAGCAGTACTTC. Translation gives CASSSQGYEQYF.

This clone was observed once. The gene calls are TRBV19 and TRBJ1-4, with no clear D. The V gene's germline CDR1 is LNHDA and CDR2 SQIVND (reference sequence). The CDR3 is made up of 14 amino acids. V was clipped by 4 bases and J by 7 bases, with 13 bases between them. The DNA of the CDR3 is TGTGCCAGTAGTAGACTCGAGGCCTCTGAAAAACTGTTTTTT. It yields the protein CASSRLEASEKLFF.

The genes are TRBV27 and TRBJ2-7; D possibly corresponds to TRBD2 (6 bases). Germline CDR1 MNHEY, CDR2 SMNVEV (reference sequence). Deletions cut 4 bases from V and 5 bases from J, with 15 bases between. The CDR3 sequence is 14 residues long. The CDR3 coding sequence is TGTGCCAGCAGTTGGCGGAGGGACGAGAACGAGCAGTACTTC. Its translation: CASSWRRDENEQYF.

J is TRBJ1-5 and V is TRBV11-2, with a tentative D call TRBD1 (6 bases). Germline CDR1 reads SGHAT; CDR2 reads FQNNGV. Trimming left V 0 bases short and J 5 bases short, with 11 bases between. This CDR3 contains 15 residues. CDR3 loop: CASSLEDSFYQPQHF. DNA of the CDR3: TGTGCCAGCAGCTTAGAGGACAGTTTTTATCAGCCCCAGCATTTT.

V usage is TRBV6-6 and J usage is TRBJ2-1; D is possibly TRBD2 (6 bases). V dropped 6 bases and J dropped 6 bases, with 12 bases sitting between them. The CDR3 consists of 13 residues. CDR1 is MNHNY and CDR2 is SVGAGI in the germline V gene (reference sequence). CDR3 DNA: TGTGCCAGCAGAAAGGAGGGGCCCAATGAGCAGTTCTTC. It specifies CASRKEGPNEQFF.

This CDR3 reads CASSPGQVGSGYTF. DNA of the CDR3: TGTGCCAGCAGCCCGGGACAGGTTGGATCTGGCTACACCTTC. The V call is TRBV9, the J call TRBJ1-2, with TRBD1 identical over 8 bases. CDR3 length: 14 amino acids. Trimming cost V 4 bases and J 7 bases; bases outside gene matches: 9. Germline V gene data show CDR1 as SGDLS and CDR2 as YYNGEE.

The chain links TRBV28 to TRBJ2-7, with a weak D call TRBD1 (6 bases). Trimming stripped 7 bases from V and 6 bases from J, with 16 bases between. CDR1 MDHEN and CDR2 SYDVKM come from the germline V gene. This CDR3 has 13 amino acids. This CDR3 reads CASTLGAPGEQYF. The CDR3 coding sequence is TGTGCCAGCACCCTGGGGGCCCCCGGCGAGCAGTACTTC. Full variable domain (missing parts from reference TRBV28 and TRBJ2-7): DVKVTQSSRYLVKRTGEKVFLECVQDMDHENMFWYRQDPGLGLRLIYFSYDVKMKEKGDIPEGYSVSREKKERFSLILESASTNQTSMYLCASTLGAPGEQYFGPGTRLTVT.

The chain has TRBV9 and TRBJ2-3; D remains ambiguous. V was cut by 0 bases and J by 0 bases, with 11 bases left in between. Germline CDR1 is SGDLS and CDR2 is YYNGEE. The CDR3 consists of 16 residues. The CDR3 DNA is TGTGCCAGCAGCGTAGATGGAGTCCCTAGCACAGATACGCAGTATTTT. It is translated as CASSVDGVPSTDTQYF. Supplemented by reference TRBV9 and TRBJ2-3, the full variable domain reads DSGVTQTPKHLITATGQRVTLRCSPRSGDLSVYWYQQSLDQGLQFLIQYYNGEERAKGNILERFSAQQFPDLHSELNLSSLELGDSALYFCASSVDGVPSTDTQYFGPGTRLTVL.

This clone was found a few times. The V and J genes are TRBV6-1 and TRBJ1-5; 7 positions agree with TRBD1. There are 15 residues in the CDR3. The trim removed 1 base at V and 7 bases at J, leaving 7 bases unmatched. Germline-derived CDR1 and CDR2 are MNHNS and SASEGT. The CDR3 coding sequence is TGTGCCAGCAGTGAAGGAACAGGGGTCGAGCAGCCCCAGCATTTT. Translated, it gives CASSEGTGVEQPQHF.

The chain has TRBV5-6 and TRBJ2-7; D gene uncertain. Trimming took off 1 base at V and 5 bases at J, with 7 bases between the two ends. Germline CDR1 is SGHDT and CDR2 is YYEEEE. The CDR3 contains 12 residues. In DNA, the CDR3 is TGTGCCAGCAGCTTGTCTTCTGACGAGCAGTACTTC. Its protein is CASSLSSDEQYF.

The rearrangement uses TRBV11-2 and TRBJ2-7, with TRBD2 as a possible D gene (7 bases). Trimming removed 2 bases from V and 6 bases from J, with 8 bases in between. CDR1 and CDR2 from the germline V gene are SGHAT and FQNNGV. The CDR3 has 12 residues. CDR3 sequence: CASSLRGAEQYF. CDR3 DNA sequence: TGTGCCAGCAGCTTACGGGGGGCCGAGCAGTACTTC.

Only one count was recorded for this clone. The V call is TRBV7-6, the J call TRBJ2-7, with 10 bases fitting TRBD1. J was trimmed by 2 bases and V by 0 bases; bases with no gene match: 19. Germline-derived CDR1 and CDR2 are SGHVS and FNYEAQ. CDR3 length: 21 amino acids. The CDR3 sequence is CASSLARQGASAAGLTYEQYF. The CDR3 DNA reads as TGTGCCAGCAGCTTAGCCAGACAGGGGGCTTCGGCGGCGGGTTTAACCTACGAGCAGTACTTC.

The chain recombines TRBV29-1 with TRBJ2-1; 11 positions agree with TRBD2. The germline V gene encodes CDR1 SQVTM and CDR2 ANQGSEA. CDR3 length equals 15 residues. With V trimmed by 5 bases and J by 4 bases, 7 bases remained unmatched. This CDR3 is CSVLKGTSGYNEQFF. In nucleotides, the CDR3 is TGCAGCGTTCTTAAAGGGACTAGCGGATACAATGAGCAGTTCTTC.

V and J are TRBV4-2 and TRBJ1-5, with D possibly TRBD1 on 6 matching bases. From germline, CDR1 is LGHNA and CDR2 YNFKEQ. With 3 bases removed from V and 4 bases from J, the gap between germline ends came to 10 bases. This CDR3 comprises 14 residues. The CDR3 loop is CASSHAGANQPQHF. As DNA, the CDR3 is TGTGCCAGCAGCCACGCAGGGGCGAATCAGCCCCAGCATTTT.

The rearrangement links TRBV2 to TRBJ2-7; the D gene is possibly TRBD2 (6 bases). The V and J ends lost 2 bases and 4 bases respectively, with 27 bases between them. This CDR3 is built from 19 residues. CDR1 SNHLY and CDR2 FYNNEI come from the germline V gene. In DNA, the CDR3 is TGTGCCAGCAGTGAAAAGGTGGGAAGGCGAGCTAGCGCCCCATACGAGCAGTACTTC. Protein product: CASSEKVGRRASAPYEQYF.

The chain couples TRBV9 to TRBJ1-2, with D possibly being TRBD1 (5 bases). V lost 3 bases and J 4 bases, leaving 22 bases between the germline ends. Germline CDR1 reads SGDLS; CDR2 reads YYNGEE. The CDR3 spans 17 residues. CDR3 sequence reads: CASSEWAGPGPSYGYTF. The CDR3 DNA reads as TGTGCCAGCAGCGAGTGGGCAGGGCCGGGTCCTTCCTATGGCTACACCTTC.

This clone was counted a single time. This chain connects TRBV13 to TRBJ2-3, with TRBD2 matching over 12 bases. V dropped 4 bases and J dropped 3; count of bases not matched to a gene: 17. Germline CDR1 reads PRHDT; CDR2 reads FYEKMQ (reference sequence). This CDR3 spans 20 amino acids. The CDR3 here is CASSSSSIMTSGSRTDTQYF. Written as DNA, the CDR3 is TGTGCCAGCAGCTCCTCCTCTATTATGACTAGCGGGAGTCGGACAGATACGCAGTATTTT.

In nucleotides, the CDR3 is TGTGCCAGCAGCGAGGACAGGGGCACTGAAGCTTTCTTT. The encoded protein is CASSEDRGTEAFF. V and J are TRBV7-6 and TRBJ1-1; 9 bases align to TRBD1. Germline loops: CDR1 SGHVS, CDR2 FNYEAQ. This CDR3 is 13 amino acids long. Trimming took 5 bases from V and 4 from J; bases not matched to a gene: 2.

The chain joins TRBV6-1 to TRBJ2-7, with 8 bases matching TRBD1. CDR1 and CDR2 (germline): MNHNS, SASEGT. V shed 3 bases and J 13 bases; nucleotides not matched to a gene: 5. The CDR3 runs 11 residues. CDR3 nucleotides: TGTGCCAGCAGTGACATCCAGGGGGCTTACTTC. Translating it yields CASSDIQGAYF.

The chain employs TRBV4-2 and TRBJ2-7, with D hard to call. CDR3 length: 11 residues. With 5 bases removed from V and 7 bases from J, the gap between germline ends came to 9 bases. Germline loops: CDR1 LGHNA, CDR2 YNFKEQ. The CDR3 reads CASSYRDEQYF. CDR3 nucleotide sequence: TGTGCCAGCAGCTACAGAGATGAGCAGTACTTC.

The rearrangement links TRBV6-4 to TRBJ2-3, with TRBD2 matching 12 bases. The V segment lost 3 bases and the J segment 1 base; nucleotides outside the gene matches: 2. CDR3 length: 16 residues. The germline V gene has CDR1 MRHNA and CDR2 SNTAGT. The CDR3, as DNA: TGTGCCAGCAGTGAAGCTAGCGGGAGGGGCACAGATACGCAGTATTTT. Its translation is CASSEASGRGTDTQYF.

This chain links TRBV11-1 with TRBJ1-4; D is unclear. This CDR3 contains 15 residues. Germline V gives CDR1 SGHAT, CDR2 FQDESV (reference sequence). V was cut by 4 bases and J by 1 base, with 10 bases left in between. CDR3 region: CASSYAGVTNEKLFF. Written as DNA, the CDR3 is TGTGCCAGCAGCTACGCGGGAGTAACTAATGAAAAACTGTTTTTT.

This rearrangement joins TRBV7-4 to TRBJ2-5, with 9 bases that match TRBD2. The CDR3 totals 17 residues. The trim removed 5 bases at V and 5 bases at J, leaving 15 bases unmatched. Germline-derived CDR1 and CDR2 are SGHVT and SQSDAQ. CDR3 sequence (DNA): TGTGCCAGCAGCCCACGTTCGCCTAGCGGGATGTCGGAGACCCAGTACTTC. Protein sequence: CASSPRSPSGMSETQYF.

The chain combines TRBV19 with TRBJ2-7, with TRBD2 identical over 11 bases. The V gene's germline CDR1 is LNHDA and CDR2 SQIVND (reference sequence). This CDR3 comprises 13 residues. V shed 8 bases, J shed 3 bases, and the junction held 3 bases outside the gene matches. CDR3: CASGLAGVYEQYF. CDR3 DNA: TGTGCCAGTGGACTAGCGGGCGTCTACGAGCAGTACTTC.

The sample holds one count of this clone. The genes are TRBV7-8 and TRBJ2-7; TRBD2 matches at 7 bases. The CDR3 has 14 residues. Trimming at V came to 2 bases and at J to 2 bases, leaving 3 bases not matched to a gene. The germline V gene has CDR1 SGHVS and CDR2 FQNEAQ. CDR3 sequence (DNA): TGTGCCAGCAGCTTACCGGGGGGAACCTACGAGCAGTACTTC. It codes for CASSLPGGTYEQYF.

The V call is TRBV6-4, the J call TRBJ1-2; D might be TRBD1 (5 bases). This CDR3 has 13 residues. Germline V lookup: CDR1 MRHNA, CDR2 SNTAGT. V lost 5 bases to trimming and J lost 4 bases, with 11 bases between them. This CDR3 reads CASSYADTYGYTF. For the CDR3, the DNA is TGTGCCAGCAGTTACGCGGACACCTATGGCTACACCTTC.